Listed here are 7 T cell receptor beta chains from one sample, sequenced in a study of cytomegalovirus exposure and HLA in healthy donors. The PCR had 60 Vbeta and 13 Jbeta primers. The assay was immunoSEQ multiplex PCR, and TCRdb's table has in-frame clones only and misses some. This table holds 150,000 to 200,000 clones. Material for sequencing was PBMCs. Source of these receptors: a boy aged 5 to 17 in good health and CMV-seronegative.

CDR3 coding DNA: TGTGCCAGCTCACCCCCGAAGGGGCGGGGGGAGGGCACTGAAGCTTTCTTT. Amino acid sequence: CASSPPKGRGEGTEAFF. The chain combines TRBV18 with TRBJ1-1; D possibly corresponds to TRBD1 (5 bases). With 3 bases removed from V and 4 bases from J, the gap between germline ends came to 21 bases. The CDR3 is 17 amino acids. Germline loops: CDR1 KGHSH, CDR2 LQKENI.

The V gene is TRBV2, the J gene TRBJ2-7; 9 positions agree with TRBD2. Germline V gives CDR1 SNHLY, CDR2 FYNNEI. V dropped 2 bases and J dropped 4; count of bases not matched to a gene: 6. This CDR3 contains 15 residues. The DNA of the CDR3 is TGTGCCAGCAGTGAATGGCCTAGCGGGACTTACGAGCAGTACTTC. It yields the protein CASSEWPSGTYEQYF.

The CDR3 DNA sequence: TGTGCCAGCAGGGAATGGAGAGCGGGGGGCGTGGCCGATACGCAGTATTTT. It codes for CASREWRAGGVADTQYF. The chain recombines TRBV7-2 with TRBJ2-3, with 9 bases identical to TRBD2. From germline, CDR1 is SGHTA and CDR2 FQGNSA. The CDR3 extends over 17 amino acids. The V segment lost 6 bases and the J segment 6 bases; nucleotides outside the gene matches: 16.

The chain has TRBV7-2 and TRBJ2-4, with TRBD2 matching 10 bases. V lost 6 bases to trimming and J lost 9 bases; unmatched junction nucleotides: 5. The V gene's germline CDR1 is SGHTA and CDR2 FQGNSA. The CDR3 covers 13 residues. DNA for the CDR3: TGTGCCAGCAGTTCTAGCGGGGGCGGCATTCAGTACTTC. It specifies CASSSSGGGIQYF.

This sequence joins TRBV27 and TRBJ1-2, with 11 bases matching TRBD1. The CDR3 is made up of 14 amino acids. V lost 6 bases to trimming and J lost 1 base; unmatched junction nucleotides: 1. Germline CDR1 MNHEY, CDR2 SMNVEV (reference sequence). The DNA for the CDR3 is TGTGCCAGCAGGGGACAGGGGGGTAACTATGGCTACACCTTC. Translating gives CASRGQGGNYGYTF.

This chain links TRBV7-9 with TRBJ2-2, with a weak D call TRBD1 (6 bases). CDR1 and CDR2 from the germline V gene are SEHNR and FQNEAQ (reference sequence). The length of the CDR3 is 11 residues. V gave up 11 bases and J gave up 5 bases, with 9 bases separating them. The CDR3 DNA is TGTGCCGGAAGGGGGACCGGGGAGCTGTTTTTT. Translating gives CAGRGTGELFF. Looking up the rest from reference TRBV7-9 and TRBJ2-2 gives the full variable domain: DTGVSQNPRHKITKRGQNVTFRCDPISEHNRLYWYRQTLGQGPEFLTYFQNEAQLEKSRLLSDRFSAERPKGSFSTLEIQRTEQGDSAMYLCAGRGTGELFFGEGSRLTVL.

The chain employs TRBV4-2 and TRBJ2-7; D may be TRBD2 (5 bases). Germline V gene data show CDR1 as LGHNA and CDR2 as YNFKEQ. Trimming removed 0 bases from V and 0 bases from J, with 9 bases in between. The CDR3 spans 15 residues. The CDR3 bases are TGTGCCAGCAGCCAAGAGGCGGGTCTCTCCTACGAGCAGTACTTC. It yields the protein CASSQEAGLSYEQYF.